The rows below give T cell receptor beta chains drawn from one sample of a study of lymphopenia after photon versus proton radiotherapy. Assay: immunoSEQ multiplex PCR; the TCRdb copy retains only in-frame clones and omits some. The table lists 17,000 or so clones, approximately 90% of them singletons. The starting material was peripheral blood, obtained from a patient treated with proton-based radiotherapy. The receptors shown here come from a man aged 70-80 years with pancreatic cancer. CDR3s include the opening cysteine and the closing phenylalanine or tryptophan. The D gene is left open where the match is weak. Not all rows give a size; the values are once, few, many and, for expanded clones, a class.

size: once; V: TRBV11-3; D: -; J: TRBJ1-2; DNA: TGTGCCAGCAGCCCCACCGCGAACTATGGCTACACCTTC; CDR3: CASSPTANYGYTF
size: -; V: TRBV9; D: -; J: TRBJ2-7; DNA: TGTGCCAGCACCCGTGGTGGATCCAGCTCCTACGAGCAGTACTTC; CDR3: CASTRGGSSSYEQYF
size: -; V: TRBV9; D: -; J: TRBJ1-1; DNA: TGTGCCAGCAGCGCCTCCGGGAAGAACACTGAAGCTTTCTTT; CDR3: CASSASGKNTEAFF
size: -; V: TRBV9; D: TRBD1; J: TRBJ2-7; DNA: TGTGCCAGCAGCACAGGACAGGGGTTCTACGAGCAGTACTTC; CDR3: CASSTGQGFYEQYF
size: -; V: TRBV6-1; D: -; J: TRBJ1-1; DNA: TGTGCCAGCAGTGAAGGAGCAGGTACCCTTGAAGCTTTCTTT; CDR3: CASSEGAGTLEAFF
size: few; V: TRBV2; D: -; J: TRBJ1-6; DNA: TGTGCCAGCATAGTGGAGGGAGGCATTAATTCACCCCTCCACTTT; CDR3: CASIVEGGINSPLHF
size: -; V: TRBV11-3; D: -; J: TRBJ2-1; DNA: TGTGCCAGCAGCTCCGACGGGAGCTCCTACAATGAGCAGTTCTTC; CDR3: CASSSDGSSYNEQFF
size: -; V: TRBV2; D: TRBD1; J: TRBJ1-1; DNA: TGTGCCAGCAGTGAGACCGGGACAGGCTGGGGAAGCTCTGAAGCTTTCTTT; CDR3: CASSETGTGWGSSEAFF
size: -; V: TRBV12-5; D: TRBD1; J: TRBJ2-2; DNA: TGTGCTAGTGGTTTGGTACGAGGTCGTGCCAGGGGGTATGACACCGGGGAGCTGTTTTTT; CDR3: CASGLVRGRARGYDTGELFF
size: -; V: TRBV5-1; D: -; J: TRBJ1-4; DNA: TGCGCCAGCAGCTCACAGGGTGCAACTAATGAAAAACTGTTTTTT; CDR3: CASSSQGATNEKLFF
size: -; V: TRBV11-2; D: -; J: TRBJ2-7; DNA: TGTGCCAGCAGCTTAGTTCGGGGGAGACAGCCCGAGCAGTACTTC; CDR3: CASSLVRGRQPEQYF
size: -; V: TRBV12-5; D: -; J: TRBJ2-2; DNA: TGTGCTAGTGGTTTGACGAGGCCCGGGGAGCTGTTTTTT; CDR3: CASGLTRPGELFF
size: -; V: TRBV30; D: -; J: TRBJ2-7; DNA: TGTGCCTGGAGTGCAGCCTCCTACGAGCAGTACTTC; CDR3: CAWSAASYEQYF
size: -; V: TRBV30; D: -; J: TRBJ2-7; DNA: TGTGCCTGGAGGTCCCCTCCCCTGGTCGAGCAGTACTTC; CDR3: CAWRSPPLVEQYF
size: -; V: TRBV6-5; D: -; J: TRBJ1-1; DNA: TGTGCCAGCAGTTACTCAGCAGGGAAGGACACTGAAGCTTTCTTT; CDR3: CASSYSAGKDTEAFF
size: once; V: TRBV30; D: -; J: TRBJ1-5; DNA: TGTGCCTGGAGTGTACTCAAGGGGAATCAGCCCCAGCATTTT; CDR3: CAWSVLKGNQPQHF
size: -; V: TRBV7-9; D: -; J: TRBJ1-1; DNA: TGTGCCAGCAGCCCGTTTAGGATGAACACTGAAGCTTTCTTT; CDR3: CASSPFRMNTEAFF
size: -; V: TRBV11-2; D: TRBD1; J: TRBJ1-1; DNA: TGTGCCAGCAGATCTAGTGGGACAGGGGTAGAGCCTGAAGCTTTCTTT; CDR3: CASRSSGTGVEPEAFF
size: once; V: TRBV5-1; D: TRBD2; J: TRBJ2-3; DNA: TGCGCCAACAGCTCCACTAGCGGAAGGAGCACAGATACGCAGTATTTT; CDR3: CANSSTSGRSTDTQYF
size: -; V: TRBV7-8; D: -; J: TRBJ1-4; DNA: TGTGCCAGCAGAGACCGGGGCTTCAATAATGAAAAACTGTTTTTT; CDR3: CASRDRGFNNEKLFF
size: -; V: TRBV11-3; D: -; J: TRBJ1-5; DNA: TGTGCCAGCAGCTTATTTTTGCAGGTTGAGTATCAGCCCCAGCATTTT; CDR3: CASSLFLQVEYQPQHF
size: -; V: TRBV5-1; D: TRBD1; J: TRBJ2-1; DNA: TGCGCCAGCAGCTTGGGACAGGGGGAGCGGGTAGCCACGAGCTCCTACAATGAGCAGTTCTTC; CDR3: CASSLGQGERVATSSYNEQFF
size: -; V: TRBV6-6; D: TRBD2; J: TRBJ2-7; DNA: TGTGCCAGCACCTCGACTAGCTCCGGTCCCTACGAGCAGTACTTC; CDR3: CASTSTSSGPYEQYF
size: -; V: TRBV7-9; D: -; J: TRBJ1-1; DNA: TGTGCCAGCAGCCCCCGGAGAGGGTCGGGGAACACTGAAGCTTTCTTT; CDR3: CASSPRRGSGNTEAFF
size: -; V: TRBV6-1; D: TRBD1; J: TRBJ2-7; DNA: TGTGCCAGCACCCTGGGACAGTCCTACGAGCAGTACTTC; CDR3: CASTLGQSYEQYF
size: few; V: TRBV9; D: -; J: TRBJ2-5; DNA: TGTGCCAGCAGCCCAGGGACAACCCCCGAGACCCAGTACTTC; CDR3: CASSPGTTPETQYF
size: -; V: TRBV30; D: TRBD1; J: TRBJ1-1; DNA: TGTGCCTCTGCAAGGGGGCCCATGAACACTGAAGCTTTCTTT; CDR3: CASARGPMNTEAFF
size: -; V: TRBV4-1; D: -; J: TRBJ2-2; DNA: TGCGCCAGCAGCCAAGATGTAGTAGGGATAAAGGCCGGGGAGCTGTTTTTT; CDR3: CASSQDVVGIKAGELFF
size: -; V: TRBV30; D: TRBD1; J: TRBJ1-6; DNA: TGTGCCTGGAGTGCGGGACAGGATAATTCACCCCTCCACTTT; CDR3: CAWSAGQDNSPLHF
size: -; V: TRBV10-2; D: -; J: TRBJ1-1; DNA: TGCGCCAGCAGTGGTGGCAGGAACACTGAAGCTTTCTTT; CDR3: CASSGGRNTEAFF
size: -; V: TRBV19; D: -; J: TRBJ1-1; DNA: TGTGCCAGTAACGACAAAGGGTCGGTGAACACTGAAGCTTTCTTT; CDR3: CASNDKGSVNTEAFF
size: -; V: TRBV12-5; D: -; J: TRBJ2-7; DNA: TGTGCTAGTGGTTTGTCGTCAGGGCAAACCTACGAGCAGTACTTC; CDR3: CASGLSSGQTYEQYF
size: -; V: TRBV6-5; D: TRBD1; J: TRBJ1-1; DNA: TGTGCCAGCAGTTTACGGGACAGGGGGCTCACTGAAGCTTTCTTT; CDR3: CASSLRDRGLTEAFF
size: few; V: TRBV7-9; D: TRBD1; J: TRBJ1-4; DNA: TGTGCCAGCAGCTTAGGAGGGGGCGCGAAGAAGGAAAAACTGTTTTTT; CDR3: CASSLGGGAKKEKLFF
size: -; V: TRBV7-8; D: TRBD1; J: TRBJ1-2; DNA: TGTGCCAGCAGCTTAGCCTCAGGGGGACGGGGCTACACCTTC; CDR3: CASSLASGGRGYTF
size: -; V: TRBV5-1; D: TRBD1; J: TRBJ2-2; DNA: TGCGCCAGCAGCCTCGGGACAGGGGGAAATTGGGAGCTGTTTTTT; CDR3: CASSLGTGGNWELFF
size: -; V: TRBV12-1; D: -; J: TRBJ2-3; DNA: TGTGCCAGCAGCCCAAACCTAGCGTGCACAGATACGCAGTATTTT; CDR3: CASSPNLACTDTQYF
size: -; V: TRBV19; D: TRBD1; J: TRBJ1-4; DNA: TGTGCCAGTAGTATGGACAGGGGATCGGTGTCTAATGAAAAACTGTTTTTT; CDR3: CASSMDRGSVSNEKLFF
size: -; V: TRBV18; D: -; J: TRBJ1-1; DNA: TGTGCCAGCTCACCTTCTTGGCTCGAGGCGGGGAACACTGAAGCTTTCTTT; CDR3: CASSPSWLEAGNTEAFF
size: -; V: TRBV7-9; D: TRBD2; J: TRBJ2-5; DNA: TGTGCCAGCAGCTCAATGGGACTAGCGTTAGAGACCCAGTACTTC; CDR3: CASSSMGLALETQYF
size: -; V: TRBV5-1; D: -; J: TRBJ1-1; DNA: TGCGCCAGCAGCTTGCCCGGACCGGAGGGTTTCACTGAAGCTTTCTTT; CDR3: CASSLPGPEGFTEAFF
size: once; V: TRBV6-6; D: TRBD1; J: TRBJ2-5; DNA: TGTGCCAGCAGTTACCCGGGACAGGGAGAGACCCAGTACTTC; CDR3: CASSYPGQGETQYF
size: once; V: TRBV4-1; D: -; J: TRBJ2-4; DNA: TGCGCCAGCAGCCAAACCCACGGGGGCTTTATAGCCAAAAACATTCAGTACTTC; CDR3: CASSQTHGGFIAKNIQYF
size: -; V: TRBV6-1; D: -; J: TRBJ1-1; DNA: TGTGCCAGCAGTGAACAATACGGGTCTCTAACTGAAGCTTTCTTT; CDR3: CASSEQYGSLTEAFF
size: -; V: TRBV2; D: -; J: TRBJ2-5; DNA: TGTGCCAGCAGCAGACAGATTGGCCAAGAGACCCAGTACTTC; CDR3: CASSRQIGQETQYF
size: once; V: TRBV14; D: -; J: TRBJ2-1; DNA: TGTGCCAGCAGCCCGTCTTCTGGCGCGGGCTCCTACAATGAGCAGTTCTTC; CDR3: CASSPSSGAGSYNEQFF
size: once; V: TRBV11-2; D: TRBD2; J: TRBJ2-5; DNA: TGTGCCAGCAGCTTACCTCTAGCGGGGCAAGAGACCCAGTACTTC; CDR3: CASSLPLAGQETQYF
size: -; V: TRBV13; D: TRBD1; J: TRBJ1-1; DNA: TGTGCCAGCAGCTTAAAGGGGGCGCGGGGCACTGAAGCTTTCTTT; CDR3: CASSLKGARGTEAFF